Each of the 27 T cell receptor beta chains below was sequenced from the same sample in a study of T cells in Graves' hyperthyroidism and ophthalmopathy. Amplification of TCR beta CDR3 regions used RNA as the template. The TCR CDR3 was amplified in a first-round RT-PCR using the HTBI primer set. TCRdb fed the multiplex PCR reads into MiXCR, producing one record per CDR3 protein. The sample lists around 500,000 distinct CDR3 sequences, more than 15% occurring once. Sequencing used blood. These receptor sequences come from a woman in her 30s with Graves' ophthalmopathy.

This clonotype appeared a few times. The chain links TRBV11-2 to TRBJ2-1; weak D call: TRBD2 (6 bases). The CDR3 sequence is 16 residues long. V lost 2 bases and J 5 bases, leaving 16 bases between the germline ends. In germline, CDR1 is SGHAT, CDR2 FQNNGV. CDR3 protein: CASSLSIGGTDNEQFF. CDR3 sequence (DNA): TGTGCCAGCAGCTTAAGCATCGGCGGGACGGACAATGAGCAGTTCTTC.

This clonotype was detected a few times. The chain recombines TRBV9 with TRBJ2-7; 10 positions agree with TRBD2. V trimming: 0 bases; J trimming: 5 bases; junction bases outside the gene matches: 8. The germline V gene has CDR1 SGDLS and CDR2 YYNGEE. The CDR3 runs 16 residues. As DNA, the CDR3 is TGTGCCAGCAGCGTAGTAGAAGCGGGAGGGTTCCACGAGCAGTACTTC. Translation gives CASSVVEAGGFHEQYF.

There are many counts of this clonotype. The chain has TRBV4-3 and TRBJ1-1, with D tentatively TRBD1 (5 bases). Germline lookup yields CDR1 LGHNA and CDR2 YSLEER. The ends were cut back, 0 bases at V and 6 bases at J, with 14 bases in the middle. CDR3 length: 15 amino acids. The CDR3 sequence: CASSQDPRTLAEAFF. Here the CDR3 DNA reads TGCGCCAGCAGCCAAGATCCGAGGACATTAGCTGAAGCTTTCTTT.

Note on this clonotype: A much larger clone differs by one base, so this may be a read error. This chain links TRBV28 with TRBJ2-7, with D uncertain. V lost 5 bases, J lost 6 bases, and 17 bases lay in between. Germline CDR1 reads MDHEN; CDR2 reads SYDVKM. The CDR3 is 14 residues long. The CDR3 loop reads CASSESVGDVEQYF. The CDR3 DNA follows: TGTGCCAGCAGTGAGTCCGTAGGTGATGTCGAGCAGTACTTC.

The V gene is TRBV20-1, the J gene TRBJ2-7; TRBD2 matches 11 bases. The germline V gene has CDR1 DFQATT and CDR2 SNEGSKA (reference sequence). The J segment lost 2 bases and the V segment lost 6 bases, leaving 6 bases of the junction unmatched. The CDR3 loop spans 14 amino acids. Here the CDR3 reads CSAWGLAATYEQYF. As DNA, the CDR3 is TGCAGTGCCTGGGGACTAGCGGCGACCTACGAGCAGTACTTC.

The chain combines TRBV4-3 with TRBJ1-1; D not certain. Trimming shortened V by 0 bases and J by 10 bases, and 12 bases separated the two germline ends. The V gene's germline CDR1 is LGHNA and CDR2 YSLEER. This CDR3 region has 13 residues. The CDR3 loop is CASSQDSLGLAFF. In nucleotides, the CDR3 is TGCGCCAGCAGCCAAGACTCGCTGGGTTTAGCTTTCTTT.

A remark on this clonotype: One end of the junction fails to match germline, which may point to a read error. The J gene is TRBJ2-4, the V gene TRBV15, with 9 bases matching TRBD2. Germline-derived CDR1 and CDR2 are LNHNV and YYDKDF (reference sequence). The CDR3 contains 18 residues. Here the CDR3 reads CATSRERLAALAKNIQYF. The CDR3 DNA sequence: TGTGCCACCAGCCGAGAAAGACTAGCGGCGCTAGCCAAAAACATTCAGTACTTC.

This clonotype was observed at least ten times. This chain uses TRBV12-3 or TRBV12-4 with TRBJ1-5; perhaps TRBD1 as D (6 bases). The V end lost 5 bases, the J end lost 1 base, and 9 bases lay between the germline ends. The CDR3 length is 14 residues. CDR3 sequence (DNA): TGTGCCAGCAGTCCCAGGGGCAGCAATCAGCCCCAGCATTTT. Protein sequence: CASSPRGSNQPQHF.

This clonotype was seen ten or more times. The chain joins TRBV29-1 to TRBJ2-2; perhaps TRBD1 as D (5 bases). This CDR3 comprises 14 residues. Germline CDR1 is SQVTM and CDR2 is ANQGSEA. The V and J ends lost 8 bases and 0 bases respectively, with 13 bases between them. CDR3 DNA sequence: TGCAGCACAAGGACAATCGCGAACACCGGGGAGCTGTTTTTT. Translated, it gives CSTRTIANTGELFF.

This clonotype was seen only a few times. This chain joins TRBV28 and TRBJ1-6, with TRBD1 as a possible D gene (5 bases). V was clipped by 1 base and J by 6 bases, with 10 bases between them. This CDR3 spans 15 amino acids. Germline V gene data show CDR1 as MDHEN and CDR2 as SYDVKM. In nucleotides, the CDR3 is TGTGCCAGCAGTTTATCATCGGGGGGTAATTCACCCCTCCACTTT. This translates into CASSLSSGGNSPLHF. Filled out from reference TRBV28 and TRBJ1-6, the complete variable domain reads DVKVTQSSRYLVKRTGEKVFLECVQDMDHENMFWYRQDPGLGLRLIYFSYDVKMKEKGDIPEGYSVSREKKERFSLILESASTNQTSMYLCASSLSSGGNSPLHFGNGTRLTVT.

This clonotype was seen ten or more times. The rearrangement links TRBV12-3 or TRBV12-4 to TRBJ2-5; tentative D call: TRBD1 (5 bases). The CDR3 spans 14 residues. Between the trimmed V and J ends, which lost 5 bases and 2 bases, there was a span of 12 bases. This CDR3 is CASSNSDIQETQYF. The CDR3 nucleotides are TGTGCCAGCAGTAACTCGGACATTCAAGAGACCCAGTACTTC.

This clonotype occurred many times. The chain combines TRBV12-3 or TRBV12-4 with TRBJ2-3, with 7 bases matching TRBD2. The ends lost 3 bases at V and 0 bases at J; junction bases unmatched: 3. The CDR3 is made up of 15 amino acids. The CDR3, as DNA: TGTGCCAGCAGTTTCCTAGCGGACAGCACAGATACGCAGTATTTT. This gives the protein CASSFLADSTDTQYF.

This clonotype was seen many times. CDR3 residues: CASRNRGNTEAFF. CDR3 coding DNA: TGTGCCAGCAGAAACAGGGGGAACACTGAAGCTTTCTTT. V gene TRBV9 combines with J gene TRBJ1-1; 7 bases are a match to TRBD1. Germline V gene sequence: CDR1 SGDLS, CDR2 YYNGEE. The CDR3 loop spans 13 amino acids. Trimming cost V 5 bases and J 1 base; bases outside gene matches: 2.

This clonotype was found many times. This chain connects TRBV20-1 to TRBJ2-7; no reliable D call. Germline values: CDR1 DFQATT, CDR2 SNEGSKA (reference sequence). V was pared by 6 bases and J by 1 base, with 10 bases between. This CDR3 region has 12 residues. This CDR3 reads CSAKSQSYEQYF. For the CDR3, the DNA is TGCAGTGCGAAATCACAGTCCTACGAGCAGTACTTC.

This clonotype was picked up many times. The chain carries TRBV7-9 and TRBJ2-5, with D uncertain. V lost 0 bases and J 5 bases, leaving 7 bases between the germline ends. CDR1 SEHNR and CDR2 FQNEAQ come from the germline V gene (reference sequence). CDR3 length: 13 amino acids. The CDR3 reads CASSLALSETQYF. The CDR3 bases are TGTGCCAGCAGCTTAGCGCTTTCCGAGACCCAGTACTTC.

The rearrangement links TRBV19 to TRBJ1-5; a weak D match, TRBD1 (6 bases). Trimming shortened V by 3 bases and J by 2 bases, and 8 bases separated the two germline ends. Looked up from germline, CDR1 is LNHDA and CDR2 is SQIVND (reference sequence). The CDR3 is made up of 14 amino acids. In DNA, the CDR3 is TGTGCCAGTAGTATGACAGGTGGCAATCAGCCCCAGCATTTT. It codes for CASSMTGGNQPQHF. Based on the CDR3 plus reference TRBV19 and TRBJ1-5, the full variable domain is DGGITQSPKYLFRKEGQNVTLSCEQNLNHDAMYWYRQDPGQGLRLIYYSQIVNDFQKGDIAEGYSVSREKKESFPLTVTSAQKNPTAFYLCASSMTGGNQPQHFGDGTRLSIL.

The gene calls are TRBV20-1 and TRBJ1-1; maybe TRBD1 (5 bases). V was cut by 0 bases and J by 0 bases, with 23 bases left in between. The germline V gene encodes CDR1 DFQATT and CDR2 SNEGSKA (reference sequence). This CDR3 is 19 amino acids long. CDR3: CSARDVRAGSINMNTEAFF. CDR3 sequence (DNA): TGCAGTGCTAGAGATGTCCGGGCAGGGAGTATCAACATGAACACTGAAGCTTTCTTT.

This clonotype has ten or more counts. The chain uses TRBV6-5 and TRBJ2-1; perhaps D is TRBD1 or TRBD2 (7 bases each). The V gene lost 2 bases and the J gene lost 7 bases, with 21 bases spanning the gap. The germline gives CDR1 MNHEY, CDR2 SVGAGI. The length of the CDR3 is 17 residues. The CDR3, as DNA: TGTGCCAGCAGTTACCAGGGGGGGCCCGCACGCCAAAATGAGCAGTTCTTC. It yields the protein CASSYQGGPARQNEQFF.

The CDR3 DNA sequence: TGTGCCAGCAGTGAAGGTAGACAGACCCTCTACGAGCAGTACTTC. It is translated as CASSEGRQTLYEQYF. The rearrangement uses TRBV6-1 and TRBJ2-7, with D maybe TRBD1 (5 bases). V lost 1 base and J 3 bases, leaving 13 bases between the germline ends. This CDR3 has 15 amino acids. Germline values: CDR1 MNHNS, CDR2 SASEGT.

This clonotype was counted between two and nine times. The chain joins TRBV7-2 to TRBJ2-3, with D unresolved. In germline, CDR1 is SGHTA, CDR2 FQGNSA. The CDR3 sequence is 15 residues long. V gave up 5 bases and J gave up 3 bases, with 15 bases separating them. The CDR3 spells CASSPPPSMTDTQYF. For the CDR3, the DNA is TGTGCCAGCAGCCCCCCCCCTAGTATGACAGATACGCAGTATTTT. Using reference TRBV7-2 and TRBJ2-3 for the parts outside the CDR3, the full variable domain is GAGVSQSPSNKVTEKGKDVELRCDPISGHTALYWYRQSLGQGLEFLIYFQGNSAPDKSGLPSDRFSAERTGGSVSTLTIQRTQQEDSAVYLCASSPPPSMTDTQYFGPGTRLTVL.

This clonotype was found many times. DNA for the CDR3: TGTGCCAGCAGCCTCCTCGGGGCTAGCGGGAGGGACGGTGAGCAGTTCTTC. Its protein product is CASSLLGASGRDGEQFF. This rearrangement joins TRBV28 to TRBJ2-1; 12 bases map to TRBD2. Unmatched junction bases numbered 15, after V lost 6 bases and J lost 9 bases. The CDR3 extends over 17 amino acids. Germline values: CDR1 MDHEN, CDR2 SYDVKM. The variable domain in full, with the rest retrieved from reference TRBV28 and TRBJ2-1, is DVKVTQSSRYLVKRTGEKVFLECVQDMDHENMFWYRQDPGLGLRLIYFSYDVKMKEKGDIPEGYSVSREKKERFSLILESASTNQTSMYLCASSLLGASGRDGEQFFGPGTRLTVL.

The chain links TRBV27 to TRBJ2-3; D unresolved. V lost 10 bases, J lost 1 base, and 12 bases lay in between. The CDR3 spans 13 residues. Germline assignment: CDR1 MNHEY and CDR2 SMNVEV (reference sequence). The CDR3 DNA follows: TGTGCCACCGCTCGTGTGGGCACAGATACGCAGTATTTT. Protein sequence: CATARVGTDTQYF.

The sample holds many counts of this clonotype. The rearrangement uses TRBV7-2 and TRBJ2-5; 8 bases map to TRBD2. This CDR3 contains 15 residues. V lost 1 base to trimming and J lost 5 bases; unmatched junction nucleotides: 6. CDR1 SGHTA and CDR2 FQGNSA come from the germline V gene. The CDR3 is CASSLGLATGETQYF. CDR3 nucleotide sequence: TGTGCCAGCAGCTTAGGACTAGCGACTGGGGAGACCCAGTACTTC.

This clonotype was seen more than once but under ten times. V and J are TRBV12-3 or TRBV12-4 and TRBJ2-1; D is perhaps TRBD2 (6 bases). The ends were cut back, 7 bases at V and 8 bases at J, with 18 bases in the middle. The CDR3 runs to 14 residues. CDR3 amino acids: CASTLGGSRHEQFF. CDR3 nucleotides: TGTGCCAGCACTCTTGGGGGGAGTCGTCATGAGCAGTTCTTC.

The chain carries TRBV3-1 and TRBJ1-6, with 11 bases matching TRBD1. The junction had 7 bases not matched to a gene; V was cut back by 6 bases and J by 6 bases. Germline-derived CDR1 and CDR2 are LGHDT and YNNKEL (reference sequence). This CDR3 region has 16 residues. The CDR3 is CASRFEDRGLNSPLHF. CDR3 coding DNA: TGTGCCAGCAGGTTTGAGGACAGGGGGCTTAATTCACCCCTCCACTTT. Filled out from reference TRBV3-1 and TRBJ1-6, the complete variable domain reads DTAVSQTPKYLVTQMGNDKSIKCEQNLGHDTMYWYKQDSKKFLKIMFSYNNKELIINETVPNRFSPKSPDKAHLNLHINSLELGDSAVYFCASRFEDRGLNSPLHFGNGTRLTVT.

The chain has TRBV18 and TRBJ1-1; D is unresolved. Germline CDR1 KGHSH, CDR2 LQKENI. The CDR3 length is 16 residues. V was cut by 0 bases and J by 0 bases, with 11 bases left in between. CDR3 amino acids: CASSPPMRSMNTEAFF. CDR3 in DNA: TGTGCCAGCTCACCACCGATGCGAAGTATGAACACTGAAGCTTTCTTT.

At least ten counts were recorded for this clonotype. The chain employs TRBV2 and TRBJ1-5; the D is unclear. V dropped 2 bases and J dropped 3 bases, with 8 bases sitting between them. The CDR3 covers 14 residues. Germline-derived CDR1 and CDR2 are SNHLY and FYNNEI. CDR3 DNA sequence: TGTGCCAGCAGTGAACGGTTCTCCAATCAGCCCCAGCATTTT. Translation gives CASSERFSNQPQHF.